The 13 T cell receptor beta chains below come from one sample, sequenced in a study of T-cell memory formation after mild COVID-19. TCRdb re-derived calls from the 5' RACE reads in MiXCR, one entry per CDR3 protein. The table has about 410,000 distinct CDR3 sequences, roughly 17% seen once. Source material: PBMCs or a T cell subset sorted from them (not recorded which). These receptor sequences come from a man younger than 35 who had mild COVID-19 (a few samples of this study predate the infection). Cell type and time point are not known.

There are a few counts of this clonotype. This chain joins TRBV5-5 and TRBJ2-6, with D maybe TRBD1 (7 bases). The V end lost 5 bases, the J end lost 0 bases, and 15 bases lay between the germline ends. CDR3 length: 17 residues. Germline CDR1 reads SGHKS; CDR2 reads YYEKEE (reference sequence). The CDR3 protein is CASRRDSSYSGANVLTF. As DNA, the CDR3 is TGTGCCAGCAGGCGGGACAGCTCCTACTCTGGGGCCAACGTCCTGACTTTC.

This clonotype was counted many times. The genes are TRBV5-1 and TRBJ2-3; 12 bases match TRBD2. V lost 4 bases, J lost 0 bases, and 3 bases stayed unmatched. This CDR3 spans 16 amino acids. Germline CDR1 is SGHRS and CDR2 is YFSETQ. The CDR3 spells CASSVGLAGSTDTQYF. The CDR3 DNA reads TGCGCCAGCAGCGTAGGACTAGCGGGGAGCACAGATACGCAGTATTTT.

This chain links TRBV4-3 with TRBJ2-7; D gene unclear. The V end was cut by 1 base, the J end by 4 bases, with 17 bases between. The CDR3 consists of 16 residues. CDR1 is LGHNA, CDR2 YSLEER, per germline. The CDR3 sequence: CASSQGPEPGVYEQYF. CDR3 nucleotides: TGCGCCAGCAGCCAAGGACCGGAACCTGGGGTGTACGAGCAGTACTTC.

This clonotype has only a few counts. The genes are TRBV28 and TRBJ1-2; no clear D. Germline loops: CDR1 MDHEN, CDR2 SYDVKM. V was shortened by 0 bases and J by 3 bases, with 14 bases between the two germline ends. The CDR3 contains 16 residues. The CDR3: CASSLWAIRSDYGYTF. The CDR3 DNA follows: TGTGCCAGCAGTTTATGGGCGATTCGTAGTGACTATGGCTACACCTTC.

The chain uses TRBV7-9 and TRBJ1-2, with D unclear. Germline V CDR1 and CDR2: SEHNR, FQNEAQ (reference sequence). This CDR3 is built from 11 residues. The V end lost 10 bases, the J end lost 5 bases, and 11 bases lay between the germline ends. The CDR3 is CATTDGYGYTF. CDR3 sequence (DNA): TGTGCCACCACCGACGGATATGGCTACACCTTC.

This clonotype came up a few times. The chain uses TRBV6-5 and TRBJ1-3; D remains ambiguous. From germline, CDR1 is MNHEY and CDR2 SVGAGI. The CDR3 consists of 14 residues. V was pared by 10 bases and J by 6 bases, with 19 bases between. CDR3 DNA sequence: TGTGCCACCCGGCCCGGGGTTTTATTAAACACCATATATTTT. As protein: CATRPGVLLNTIYF.

This clonotype was counted a few times. V gene TRBV19 combines with J gene TRBJ2-3; D perhaps matches TRBD2 (6 bases). The length of the CDR3 is 15 residues. V was clipped by 1 base and J by 1 base, with 9 bases between them. Per the germline V gene, CDR1 is LNHDA and CDR2 is SQIVND (reference sequence). CDR3 protein: CASSIGGGGTDTQYF. For the CDR3, the DNA is TGTGCCAGTAGTATAGGGGGCGGGGGCACAGATACGCAGTATTTT.

This clonotype was detected a few times. This chain's CDR3 is CASSHAGQVPYEQYF. The CDR3 DNA reads as TGTGCCAGCAGCCACGCGGGACAGGTTCCCTACGAGCAGTACTTC. This sequence joins TRBV14 and TRBJ2-7, with TRBD1 identical over 8 bases. The CDR3 is 15 amino acids. V gave up 3 bases and J gave up 2 bases; unmatched junction bases: 6. Germline lookup yields CDR1 SGHDN and CDR2 FVKESK.

This clonotype was observed a handful of times. A read error may be the cause here, since a much bigger clone is one base away. Here the CDR3 reads CATSRDNEQFF. Written as DNA, the CDR3 is TGTGCCACCAGCCGGGACAATGAGCAGTTCTTC. V and J are TRBV15 and TRBJ2-1, with D unresolved. The V gene's germline CDR1 is LNHNV and CDR2 YYDKDF (reference sequence). The CDR3 has 11 residues. The germline V and J ends were trimmed by 5 bases and 5 bases, with 4 bases remaining between them. The full variable domain, with the rest looked up from reference TRBV15 and TRBJ2-1, is DAMVIQNPRYQVTQFGKPVTLSCSQTLNHNVMYWYQQKSSQAPKLLFHYYDKDFNNEADTPDNFQSRRPNTSFCFLDIRSPGLGDTAMYLCATSRDNEQFFGPGTRLTVL.

This clonotype was counted at least ten times. The rearrangement links TRBV6-1 to TRBJ2-3; 9 nucleotides match TRBD2. CDR3 length: 16 residues. Germline assignment: CDR1 MNHNS and CDR2 SASEGT. Unmatched junction bases numbered 8, after V lost 3 bases and J lost 4 bases. The CDR3 coding sequence is TGTGCCAGCAGTGACTATGGCGGGGGGGCCTCAGATACGCAGTATTTT. Protein sequence: CASSDYGGGASDTQYF.

The V and J genes are TRBV7-9 and TRBJ2-1, with D tentatively TRBD2 (5 bases). The CDR3 loop spans 16 amino acids. Trimming removed 1 base from V and 2 bases from J, with 12 bases in between. Germline CDR1 and CDR2: SEHNR and FQNEAQ (reference sequence). The CDR3 DNA reads TGTGCCAGCAGCTTAGTAGGACTCCGAACCTACAATGAGCAGTTCTTC. Its translation is CASSLVGLRTYNEQFF.

The rearrangement joins TRBV6-2 or TRBV6-3 to TRBJ1-6; D call uncertain. The germline gives CDR1 MNHEY, CDR2 SVGEGT. V was trimmed by 2 bases and J by 7 bases, leaving 12 bases between them. The CDR3 consists of 15 residues. CDR3 in DNA: TGTGCCAGCAGTTACCCAACCGACGGGAATTCACCCCTCCACTTT. Translation gives CASSYPTDGNSPLHF.

In this sample, this clonotype turned up a few times. V is TRBV11-2 and J is TRBJ2-4; D is undetermined. Germline V gene lookup returns CDR1 SGHAT and CDR2 FQNNGV. The CDR3 has 14 residues. Deletions cut 5 bases from V and 0 bases from J, with 8 bases between. CDR3 loop: CASSTPLAKNIQYF. CDR3 DNA sequence: TGTGCCAGCAGCACCCCCCTAGCCAAAAACATTCAGTACTTC.